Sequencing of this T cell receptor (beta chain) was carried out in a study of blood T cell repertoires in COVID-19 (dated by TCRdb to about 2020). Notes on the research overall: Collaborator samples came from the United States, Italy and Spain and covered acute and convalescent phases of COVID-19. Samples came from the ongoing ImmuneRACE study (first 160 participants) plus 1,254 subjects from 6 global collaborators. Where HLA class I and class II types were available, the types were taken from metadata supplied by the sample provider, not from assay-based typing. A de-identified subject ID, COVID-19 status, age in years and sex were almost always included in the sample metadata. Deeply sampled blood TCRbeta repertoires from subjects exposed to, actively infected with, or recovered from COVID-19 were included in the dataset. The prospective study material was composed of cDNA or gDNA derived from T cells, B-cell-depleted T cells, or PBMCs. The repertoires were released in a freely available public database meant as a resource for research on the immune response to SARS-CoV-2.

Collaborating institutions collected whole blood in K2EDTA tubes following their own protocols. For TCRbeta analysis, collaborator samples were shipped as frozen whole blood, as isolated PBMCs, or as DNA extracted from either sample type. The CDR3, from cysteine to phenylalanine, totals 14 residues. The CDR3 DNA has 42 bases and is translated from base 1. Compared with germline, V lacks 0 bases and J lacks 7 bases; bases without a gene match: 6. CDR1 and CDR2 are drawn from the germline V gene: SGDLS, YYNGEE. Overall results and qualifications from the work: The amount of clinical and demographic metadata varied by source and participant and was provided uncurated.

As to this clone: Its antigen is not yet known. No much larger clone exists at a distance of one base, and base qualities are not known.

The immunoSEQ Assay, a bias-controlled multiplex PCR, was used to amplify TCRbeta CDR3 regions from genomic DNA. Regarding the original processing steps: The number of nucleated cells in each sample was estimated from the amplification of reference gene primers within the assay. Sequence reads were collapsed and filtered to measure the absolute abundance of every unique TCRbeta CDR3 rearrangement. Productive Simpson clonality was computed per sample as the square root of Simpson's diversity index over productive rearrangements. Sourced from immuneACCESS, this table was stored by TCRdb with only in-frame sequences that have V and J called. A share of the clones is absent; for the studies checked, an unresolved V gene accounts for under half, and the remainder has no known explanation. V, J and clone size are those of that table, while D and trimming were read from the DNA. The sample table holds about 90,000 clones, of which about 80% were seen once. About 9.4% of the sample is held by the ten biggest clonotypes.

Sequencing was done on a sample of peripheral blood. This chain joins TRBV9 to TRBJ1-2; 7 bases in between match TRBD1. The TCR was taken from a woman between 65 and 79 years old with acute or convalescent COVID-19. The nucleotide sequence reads TGTGCCAGCAGCGTAGACCCCACAGGGGCTGGCTACACCTTC. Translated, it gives CASSVDPTGAGYTF.